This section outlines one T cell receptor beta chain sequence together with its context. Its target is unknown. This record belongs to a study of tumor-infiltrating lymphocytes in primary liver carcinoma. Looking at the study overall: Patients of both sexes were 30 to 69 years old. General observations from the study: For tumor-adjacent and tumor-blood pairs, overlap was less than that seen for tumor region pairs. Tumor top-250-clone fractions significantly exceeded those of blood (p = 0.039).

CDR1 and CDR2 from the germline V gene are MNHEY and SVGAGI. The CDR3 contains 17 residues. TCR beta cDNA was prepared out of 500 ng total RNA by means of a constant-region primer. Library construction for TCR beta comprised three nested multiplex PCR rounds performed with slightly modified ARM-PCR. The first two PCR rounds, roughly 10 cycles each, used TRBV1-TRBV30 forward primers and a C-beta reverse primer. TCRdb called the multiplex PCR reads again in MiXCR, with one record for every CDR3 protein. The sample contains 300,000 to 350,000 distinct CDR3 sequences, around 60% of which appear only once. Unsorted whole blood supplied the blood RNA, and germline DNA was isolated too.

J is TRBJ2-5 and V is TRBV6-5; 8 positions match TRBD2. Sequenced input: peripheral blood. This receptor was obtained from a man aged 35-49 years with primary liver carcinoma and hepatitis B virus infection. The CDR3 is CVRSYSSSGKGKETQYF. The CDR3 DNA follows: TGTGTCAGGAGTTACTCGAGTAGCGGGAAGGGTAAAGAGACCCAGTACTTC.